The rows below give T cell receptor beta chains drawn from one sample of a study of shared clonotypes between healthy human individuals. Some clones are missing from TCRdb's copy, which holds only in-frame ones; the method was immunoSEQ multiplex PCR. The sample has a few hundred thousand clones, around three quarters seen once; the top ten hold around 12%. Sequencing was performed on PBMCs. Receptors originate from a woman aged 40 to 50 in good health. Some clones in this sample may be carry-over from other donors' samples. Each CDR3 is given with its conserved first and last residue. D genes are given only for firm matches. Expanded clones get a size class; other rows say once, few or many, or leave the size out.

j_gene: TRBJ2-1; abundance: once; v_gene: TRBV11-1; d_gene: TRBD2; CDR3aa: CASSPQTSGSFRNEQFF; CDR3nt: TGTGCCAGCAGCCCTCAGACTAGCGGGAGTTTCCGCAATGAGCAGTTCTTC
j_gene: TRBJ2-1; abundance: .; v_gene: TRBV18; d_gene: .; CDR3aa: CASSPQATSYNEQFF; CDR3nt: TGTGCCAGCTCACCACAGGCGACCTCCTACAATGAGCAGTTCTTC
j_gene: TRBJ2-1; abundance: once; v_gene: TRBV7-9; d_gene: TRBD2; CDR3aa: CASSLVTGLAGGLGNEQFF; CDR3nt: TGTGCCAGCAGCTTAGTTACCGGACTAGCGGGAGGACTGGGGAATGAGCAGTTCTTC
j_gene: TRBJ2-5; abundance: .; v_gene: TRBV18; d_gene: .; CDR3aa: CASSPDETQYF; CDR3nt: TGTGCCAGCTCACCTGATGAGACCCAGTACTTC
j_gene: TRBJ2-7; abundance: .; v_gene: TRBV10-3; d_gene: TRBD1; CDR3aa: CAISDARTGGSYEQYF; CDR3nt: TGTGCCATCAGTGATGCGAGGACAGGGGGCTCCTACGAGCAGTACTTC
j_gene: TRBJ1-4; abundance: .; v_gene: TRBV28; d_gene: TRBD1; CDR3aa: CASRLPGQPNEKLFF; CDR3nt: TGTGCCAGCAGACTTCCGGGACAGCCTAATGAAAAACTGTTTTTT
j_gene: TRBJ2-3; abundance: .; v_gene: TRBV18; d_gene: .; CDR3aa: CASSAQRPDTQYF; CDR3nt: TGTGCCAGCTCAGCACAGAGACCAGATACGCAGTATTTT
j_gene: TRBJ1-4; abundance: .; v_gene: TRBV7-2; d_gene: .; CDR3aa: CASSLAGDSKLFF; CDR3nt: TGTGCCAGCAGCTTAGCGGGTGACAGCAAGCTGTTTTTT
j_gene: TRBJ1-2; abundance: .; v_gene: TRBV30; d_gene: .; CDR3aa: CAWSVRNGYTF; CDR3nt: TGTGCCTGGAGTGTACGGAATGGCTACACCTTC
j_gene: TRBJ1-1; abundance: .; v_gene: TRBV11-2; d_gene: .; CDR3aa: CASSSHEWIRDTEAFF; CDR3nt: TGTGCCAGCAGCTCCCATGAGTGGATCCGGGACACTGAAGCTTTCTTT
j_gene: TRBJ2-5; abundance: once; v_gene: TRBV5-1; d_gene: .; CDR3aa: CASSSGTDRQETQYF; CDR3nt: TGCGCCAGCAGCTCGGGGACTGACAGACAAGAGACCCAGTACTTC
j_gene: TRBJ2-2; abundance: .; v_gene: TRBV29-1; d_gene: TRBD2; CDR3aa: CSVAGVSGRATGELFF; CDR3nt: TGCAGCGTTGCGGGCGTGAGCGGGAGGGCCACCGGGGAGCTGTTTTTT
j_gene: TRBJ1-6; abundance: .; v_gene: TRBV7-8; d_gene: .; CDR3aa: CASRPLRGEGHNSPLHF; CDR3nt: TGTGCCAGCAGGCCCCTCCGGGGGGAGGGGCATAATTCACCCCTCCACTTT
j_gene: TRBJ2-7; abundance: .; v_gene: TRBV18; d_gene: .; CDR3aa: CASSLDGYEQYF; CDR3nt: TGTGCCAGCTCGCTGGACGGCTACGAGCAGTACTTC
j_gene: TRBJ1-1; abundance: many; v_gene: TRBV5-4; d_gene: .; CDR3aa: CASSNIVVDTEAFF; CDR3nt: TGTGCCAGCAGCAATATCGTGGTTGACACTGAAGCTTTCTTT
j_gene: TRBJ1-1; abundance: .; v_gene: TRBV2; d_gene: TRBD1; CDR3aa: CASLWTGDTEAFF; CDR3nt: TGTGCCAGCTTGTGGACAGGGGACACTGAAGCTTTCTTT
j_gene: TRBJ2-7; abundance: .; v_gene: TRBV28; d_gene: .; CDR3aa: CASTPTRYEQYF; CDR3nt: TGTGCCAGCACCCCGACCCGCTACGAGCAGTACTTC
j_gene: TRBJ1-4; abundance: .; v_gene: TRBV28; d_gene: TRBD1; CDR3aa: CASSSPGQGHEKLFF; CDR3nt: TGTGCCAGCAGTTCACCGGGACAGGGCCACGAAAAACTGTTTTTT
j_gene: TRBJ2-7; abundance: .; v_gene: TRBV5-1; d_gene: .; CDR3aa: CASRLQGPGGDEQYF; CDR3nt: TGCGCCAGCAGGCTACAGGGACCAGGAGGCGACGAGCAGTACTTC
j_gene: TRBJ1-4; abundance: .; v_gene: TRBV6-5; d_gene: TRBD1; CDR3aa: CASSWGRGHEKLFF; CDR3nt: TGTGCCAGCAGTTGGGGGAGGGGGCACGAAAAACTGTTTTTT
j_gene: TRBJ2-7; abundance: .; v_gene: TRBV6-1; d_gene: .; CDR3aa: CASSEARGRDYEQYF; CDR3nt: TGTGCCAGCAGTGAAGCTCGGGGGCGCGACTACGAGCAGTACTTC
j_gene: TRBJ2-1; abundance: .; v_gene: TRBV12-5; d_gene: TRBD2; CDR3aa: CASGLGTSGRHEQFF; CDR3nt: TGTGCTAGTGGTCTGGGGACTAGCGGGAGGCATGAGCAGTTCTTC
j_gene: TRBJ2-5; abundance: .; v_gene: TRBV4-1; d_gene: .; CDR3aa: CASSQAGETQYF; CDR3nt: TGCGCCAGCAGCCAAGCGGGGGAGACCCAGTACTTC
j_gene: TRBJ2-1; abundance: .; v_gene: TRBV2; d_gene: .; CDR3aa: CASRYETLNEQFF; CDR3nt: TGTGCCAGCAGGTACGAAACCCTCAATGAGCAGTTCTTC
j_gene: TRBJ2-1; abundance: .; v_gene: TRBV12-5; d_gene: .; CDR3aa: CASGPSSGSYNEQFF; CDR3nt: TGTGCTAGTGGCCCTTCTTCGGGTTCCTACAATGAGCAGTTCTTC
j_gene: TRBJ2-2; abundance: .; v_gene: TRBV5-1; d_gene: .; CDR3aa: CASSLGSQRDTGELFF; CDR3nt: TGCGCCAGCAGCTTGGGCTCCCAGCGGGACACCGGGGAGCTGTTTTTT
j_gene: TRBJ2-4; abundance: .; v_gene: TRBV28; d_gene: TRBD2; CDR3aa: CASNPGGVNIQYF; CDR3nt: TGTGCCAGCAACCCCGGGGGGGTGAACATTCAGTACTTC
j_gene: TRBJ2-1; abundance: .; v_gene: TRBV15; d_gene: .; CDR3aa: CATSRGELRIRQFF; CDR3nt: TGTGCCACCAGCAGAGGAGAGTTGAGGATACGGCAGTTCTTC
j_gene: TRBJ2-7; abundance: .; v_gene: TRBV7-6; d_gene: .; CDR3aa: CASSLDFEGAAYEQYF; CDR3nt: TGTGCCAGCAGCTTAGATTTTGAAGGTGCGGCCTACGAGCAGTACTTC
j_gene: TRBJ2-7; abundance: once; v_gene: TRBV7-9; d_gene: TRBD2; CDR3aa: CASSFLTSGRAGEQYF; CDR3nt: TGTGCCAGCAGCTTTCTGACTAGCGGGAGGGCCGGGGAGCAGTACTTC
j_gene: TRBJ1-3; abundance: .; v_gene: TRBV5-4; d_gene: .; CDR3aa: CASSSGTLYSGNTIYF; CDR3nt: TGTGCCAGCAGCTCCGGGACACTTTATTCTGGAAACACCATATATTTT
j_gene: TRBJ2-5; abundance: .; v_gene: TRBV27; d_gene: TRBD2; CDR3aa: CASSLGSGRRETQYF; CDR3nt: TGTGCCAGCAGTTTAGGGAGCGGGAGACGGGAGACCCAGTACTTC
j_gene: TRBJ1-2; abundance: .; v_gene: TRBV6-1; d_gene: .; CDR3aa: CASSESLEGLYGYTF; CDR3nt: TGTGCCAGCAGTGAAAGTCTAGAGGGTCTCTATGGCTACACCTTC
j_gene: TRBJ1-5; abundance: few; v_gene: TRBV29-1; d_gene: TRBD1; CDR3aa: CSSPLADRSGRQPQHF; CDR3nt: TGCAGCTCCCCTTTAGCGGACAGGTCGGGGCGTCAGCCCCAGCATTTT
j_gene: TRBJ2-5; abundance: .; v_gene: TRBV5-6; d_gene: TRBD2; CDR3aa: CASSLVAGGPETQYF; CDR3nt: TGTGCCAGCAGCTTGGTCGCGGGAGGGCCGGAGACCCAGTACTTC
j_gene: TRBJ2-3; abundance: .; v_gene: TRBV5-1; d_gene: .; CDR3aa: CASSLDSATDTQYF; CDR3nt: TGCGCCAGCAGCTTGGATAGCGCCACAGATACGCAGTATTTT
j_gene: TRBJ2-5; abundance: .; v_gene: TRBV14; d_gene: TRBD2; CDR3aa: CASSQGSSGGVWETQYF; CDR3nt: TGTGCCAGCAGCCAAGGGTCTAGCGGGGGAGTATGGGAGACCCAGTACTTC
j_gene: TRBJ1-5; abundance: .; v_gene: TRBV6-1; d_gene: TRBD1; CDR3aa: CASSRGTGGRQPQHF; CDR3nt: TGTGCCAGCTCGAGAGGGACAGGGGGCAGGCAGCCCCAGCATTTT
j_gene: TRBJ2-1; abundance: .; v_gene: TRBV4-3; d_gene: .; CDR3aa: CASSQDSESAYSEQFF; CDR3nt: TGCGCCAGCAGCCAAGATTCCGAAAGTGCCTACAGTGAGCAGTTCTTC
j_gene: TRBJ1-1; abundance: many; v_gene: TRBV30; d_gene: TRBD1; CDR3aa: CAWSTQGAAEAFF; CDR3nt: TGTGCCTGGAGTACGCAGGGGGCGGCTGAAGCTTTCTTT
j_gene: TRBJ2-2; abundance: .; v_gene: TRBV19; d_gene: TRBD2; CDR3aa: CASSKLTSGGTGELFF; CDR3nt: TGTGCCAGTAGTAAGCTGACTAGCGGGGGGACCGGGGAGCTGTTTTTT
j_gene: TRBJ1-2; abundance: .; v_gene: TRBV5-4; d_gene: TRBD1; CDR3aa: CASNPGQGPGYTF; CDR3nt: TGTGCCAGCAATCCGGGACAGGGTCCCGGCTACACCTTC
j_gene: TRBJ2-3; abundance: .; v_gene: TRBV5-1; d_gene: .; CDR3aa: CASSLEDSTDTQYF; CDR3nt: TGCGCCAGCAGCTTGGAGGACAGCACAGATACGCAGTATTTT
j_gene: TRBJ1-3; abundance: .; v_gene: TRBV2; d_gene: .; CDR3aa: CASSEGAGSGNTMYF; CDR3nt: TGTGCCAGCAGTGAAGGGGCAGGGTCCGGAAACACCATGTATTTT
j_gene: TRBJ1-2; abundance: .; v_gene: TRBV11-2; d_gene: .; CDR3aa: CASSLTESNYGYTF; CDR3nt: TGTGCCAGCAGCCTGACAGAATCTAACTATGGCTACACCTTC
j_gene: TRBJ2-3; abundance: .; v_gene: TRBV2; d_gene: .; CDR3aa: CASSVQGTSTDTQYF; CDR3nt: TGTGCCAGCAGCGTACAGGGAACTAGCACAGATACGCAGTATTTT
j_gene: TRBJ1-5; abundance: .; v_gene: TRBV10-2; d_gene: .; CDR3aa: CASSVEGGGPQHF; CDR3nt: TGCGCCAGCAGTGTCGAAGGGGGAGGGCCCCAGCATTTT
j_gene: TRBJ2-7; abundance: .; v_gene: TRBV18; d_gene: TRBD1; CDR3aa: CASSPADRNYEQYF; CDR3nt: TGTGCCAGCTCACCCGCGGACAGGAACTACGAGCAGTACTTC
j_gene: TRBJ2-7; abundance: .; v_gene: TRBV5-1; d_gene: TRBD2; CDR3aa: CASSLKLAESSHEQYF; CDR3nt: TGCGCCAGCAGCTTGAAGCTAGCGGAGTCTTCCCACGAGCAGTACTTC
j_gene: TRBJ2-1; abundance: .; v_gene: TRBV5-8; d_gene: .; CDR3aa: CASSRTVYNEQFF; CDR3nt: TGTGCCAGCAGCAGGACCGTATACAATGAGCAGTTCTTC
j_gene: TRBJ2-3; abundance: .; v_gene: TRBV15; d_gene: TRBD1; CDR3aa: CATSQNRGLRDTQYF; CDR3nt: TGTGCCACCTCTCAGAACAGGGGGCTGCGTGATACGCAGTATTTT
j_gene: TRBJ2-5; abundance: .; v_gene: TRBV2; d_gene: .; CDR3aa: CASSEQAREETQYF; CDR3nt: TGTGCCAGCAGTGAGCAGGCTCGCGAAGAGACCCAGTACTTC
j_gene: TRBJ2-7; abundance: .; v_gene: TRBV28; d_gene: .; CDR3aa: CASSFGRALDYEQYF; CDR3nt: TGTGCCAGCAGTTTCGGGCGGGCGCTGGACTACGAGCAGTACTTC
j_gene: TRBJ2-1; abundance: .; v_gene: TRBV4-1; d_gene: .; CDR3aa: CASSQIGSRAPSYNEQFF; CDR3nt: TGCGCCAGCAGCCAAATTGGGAGCAGGGCCCCCTCTTACAATGAGCAGTTCTTC